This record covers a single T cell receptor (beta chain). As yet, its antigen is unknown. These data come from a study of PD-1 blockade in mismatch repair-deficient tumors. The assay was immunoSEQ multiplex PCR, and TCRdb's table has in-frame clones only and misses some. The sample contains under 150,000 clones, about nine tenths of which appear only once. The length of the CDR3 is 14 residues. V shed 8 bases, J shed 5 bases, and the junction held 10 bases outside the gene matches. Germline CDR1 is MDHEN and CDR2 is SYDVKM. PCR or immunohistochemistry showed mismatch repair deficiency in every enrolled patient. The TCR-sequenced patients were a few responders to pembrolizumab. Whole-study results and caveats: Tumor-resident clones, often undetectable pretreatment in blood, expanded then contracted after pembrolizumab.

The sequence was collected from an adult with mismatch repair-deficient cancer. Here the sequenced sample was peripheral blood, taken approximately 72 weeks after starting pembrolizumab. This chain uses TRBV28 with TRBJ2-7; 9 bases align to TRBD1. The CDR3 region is CASGRDREVNEQYF. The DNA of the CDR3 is TGTGCCAGCGGCAGGGACAGGGAGGTGAACGAGCAGTACTTC. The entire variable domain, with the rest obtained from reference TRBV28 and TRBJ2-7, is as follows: DVKVTQSSRYLVKRTGEKVFLECVQDMDHENMFWYRQDPGLGLRLIYFSYDVKMKEKGDIPEGYSVSREKKERFSLILESASTNQTSMYLCASGRDREVNEQYFGPGTRLTVT.